This TCR beta chain derives from a study of blood T cell repertoires in COVID-19. About the research overall: Italy, Spain and the United States were the sources of the convalescent and acute COVID-19 samples. In each case, the material was cDNA or gDNA derived from T cells, B-cell-depleted T cells, or PBMCs.

The germline gives CDR1 MGHRA, CDR2 YSYEKL. The junction had 8 bases not matched to a gene; V was cut back by 4 bases and J by 6 bases. The CDR3 consists of 15 residues. Original methodology: The authors estimated nucleated cell counts from reference gene primer amplification. Profiling relied on immunoSEQ multiplex PCR, and the TCRdb table lists in-frame clones only, not all of them. From that table come the V and J calls and clone size; the DNA was used to work out D and trimming. The sample includes 100,000 or so clones, 82% of them seen just once. The receptor's source is a man aged 70-80 years with active or convalescent COVID-19. Source material: peripheral blood. The chain is built from TRBV4-1 and TRBJ1-5; TRBD1 aligns across 8 bases. The CDR3 here is CASSPTGERVQPQHF. The CDR3 DNA reads TGCGCCAGCAGCCCGACAGGGGAGCGGGTTCAGCCCCAGCATTTT.